Detailed here is one T cell receptor beta chain. Its target is not known. This sample is drawn from a study of blood T cells in healthy people across ages. Study-wide results and caveats: Any changes in expanded clonotypes were possibly confounded, as donor CMV status remained unknown. Age brought a roughly linear fall in TCR beta diversity measured per million T cells. More naive CD4+ cells and higher diversity were found in long-lived than in aged donors.

Through a sample-barcoded 5' primer and a J-beta primer mix, a second PCR was run for roughly 7 to 12 cycles. Each cDNA molecule was tagged by a template-switch adaptor that had 12 random nucleotides. Each CDR3 protein is one row after TCRdb ran MiXCR on the 5' RACE reads. Among about 590,000 distinct CDR3 sequences, about 30% were seen once, and the ten largest hold around a sixth. Trimming shortened V by 1 base and J by 0 bases, and 16 bases separated the two germline ends. Per germline, CDR1 DFQATT and CDR2 SNEGSKA (reference sequence). CDR3 length: 17 residues. The specimen sequenced was blood. The chain links TRBV20-1 to TRBJ2-1; maybe TRBD1 (6 bases). This receptor was identified in an elderly woman in good health. CDR3 sequence reads: CSARGRGRTSSYNEQFF. As DNA, the CDR3 is TGCAGTGCTAGAGGCAGGGGAAGGACAAGCTCCTACAATGAGCAGTTCTTC.